This TCR beta chain is from a study of OX40 agonist ivuxolimab in advanced cancers. As concerns this clone: The target antigen is unknown.

The V end lost 5 bases, the J end lost 1 base, and 8 bases lay between the germline ends. The CDR3 totals 13 residues. CDR1 is LNHDA and CDR2 is SQIVND in the germline V gene (reference sequence). Findings and limits, study-wide: On average, CD8+ T cells had more expanded clones than CD4+.

Clones were sequenced by immunoSEQ multiplex PCR, and TCRdb holds only the in-frame ones, with some missing. Found here are roughly 80,000 clones, around 80% of them singletons; the top ten hold around 1.5%. This clonotype was obtained from an adult with an advanced solid tumor such as melanoma, head and neck, liver or kidney cancer. This sample comprised CD4+ or CD8+ T cells sorted from blood, obtained in a trial of the OX40 agonist ivuxolimab. The V and J genes are TRBV19 and TRBJ1-1, with D unclear. CDR3 sequence: CASSVQRNTEAFF. In DNA, the CDR3 is TGTGCCAGTAGTGTACAGAGGAACACTGAAGCTTTCTTT.